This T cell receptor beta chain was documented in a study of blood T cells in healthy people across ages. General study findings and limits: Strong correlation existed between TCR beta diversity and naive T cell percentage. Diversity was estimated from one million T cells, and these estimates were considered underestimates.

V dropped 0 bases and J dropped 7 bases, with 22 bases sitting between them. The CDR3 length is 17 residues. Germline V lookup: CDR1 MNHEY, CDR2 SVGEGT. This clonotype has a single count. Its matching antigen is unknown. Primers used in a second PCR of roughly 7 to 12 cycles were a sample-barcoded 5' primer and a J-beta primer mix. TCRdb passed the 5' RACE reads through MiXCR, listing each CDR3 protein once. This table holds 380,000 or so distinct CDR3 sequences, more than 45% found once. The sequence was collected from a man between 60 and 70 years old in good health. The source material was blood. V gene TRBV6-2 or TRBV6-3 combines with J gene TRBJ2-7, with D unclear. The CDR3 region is CASSYSGLAALDNEQYF. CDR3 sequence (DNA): TGTGCCAGCAGTTACTCGGGGTTGGCGGCTCTCGACAATGAGCAGTACTTC.